The 17 T cell receptor beta chains given below trace back to one sample, sequenced in a study of T cell repertoires in cytomegalovirus infection. TCRdb ran MiXCR on the reads and lists one entry per CDR3 protein. The sample yields hundreds of thousands of distinct CDR3 sequences, about 33% seen once. For these receptors, no antigen is known. This material consisted of cultured PBMCs, taken from culture after CMV antigen stimulation. The receptors derive from a human donor in good health (CMV status not recorded). Some clones in this sample may be carry-over from other donors' samples.

The sample holds a few counts of this clonotype. The chain couples TRBV7-9 to TRBJ2-5; no firm D call. Germline CDR1 is SEHNR and CDR2 is FQNEAQ (reference sequence). This CDR3 has 15 residues. The V end lost 0 bases, the J end lost 7 bases, and 15 bases lay between the germline ends. The CDR3 region has the DNA TGTGCCAGCAGCTTAGCCTGGACGGAGATTGGGACCCAGTACTTC. Translation: CASSLAWTEIGTQYF.

CDR3 region: CASSLLGGGNTEAFF. In DNA form, the CDR3 reads TGTGCCAGCAGCTTACTAGGGGGGGGGAACACTGAAGCTTTCTTT. This rearrangement joins TRBV7-2 to TRBJ1-1, with D possibly matching TRBD1 (6 bases). V dropped 2 bases and J dropped 1 base, with 11 bases sitting between them. Looked up from germline, CDR1 is SGHTA and CDR2 is FQGNSA. The CDR3 totals 15 residues. The complete variable domain, with remaining parts taken from reference TRBV7-2 and TRBJ1-1, reads GAGVSQSPSNKVTEKGKDVELRCDPISGHTALYWYRQSLGQGLEFLIYFQGNSAPDKSGLPSDRFSAERTGGSVSTLTIQRTQQEDSAVYLCASSLLGGGNTEAFFGQGTRLTVV.

Worth noting for this clonotype: It may be a read error: a sequence one base away is much more abundant. The V call is TRBV7-2, the J call TRBJ2-5; D is unresolved. Looked up from germline, CDR1 is SGHTA and CDR2 is FQGNSA. This CDR3 is 14 amino acids long. The CDR3 region is CASSLERGQEIQYF. CDR3 sequence (DNA): TGTGCCAGCAGCTTGGAGCGTGGCCAAGAGATCCAGTACTTC.

The gene calls are TRBV12-3 or TRBV12-4 and TRBJ1-5; a possible D gene is TRBD1 (5 bases). The CDR3 runs 17 residues. V lost 2 bases and J lost 0, with 14 bases in between. CDR3 amino acids: CASSLKLLGVSNQPQHF. The CDR3, as DNA: TGTGCCAGCAGTTTAAAACTACTAGGGGTTAGCAATCAGCCCCAGCATTTT.

This clonotype was seen a single time. This may come from a read error, since a much larger clone is one base off. The V and J genes are TRBV11-2 and TRBJ2-1; TRBD2 aligns across 12 bases. This CDR3 spans 15 amino acids. V shed 4 bases, J shed 4 bases, and the junction held 2 bases outside the gene matches. Germline V CDR1 and CDR2: SGHAT, FQNNGV. The CDR3 coding sequence is TGTGCCAGCAGCTCGACTAGCGGGAGATACAATGAGCAGTTCTTC. It yields the protein CASSSTSGRYNEQFF.

The genes are TRBV4-1 and TRBJ1-3; maybe TRBD1 (6 bases). The CDR3 has 16 residues. From germline, CDR1 is MGHRA and CDR2 YSYEKL. V was shortened by 2 bases and J by 0 bases, with 11 bases between the two germline ends. The CDR3 DNA sequence: TGCGCCAGCAGCCAAAGGACAGCGTACTCTGGAAACACCATATATTTT. It translates to CASSQRTAYSGNTIYF.

This clonotype was seen only a few times. This sequence joins TRBV7-2 and TRBJ2-7, with D maybe TRBD1 (5 bases). Germline-derived CDR1 and CDR2 are SGHTA and FQGNSA. V was cut by 0 bases and J by 6 bases, with 12 bases left in between. CDR3 length equals 14 residues. CDR3: CASSLAGAVSEQYF. For the CDR3, the DNA is TGTGCCAGCAGCTTAGCTGGGGCAGTTAGCGAGCAGTACTTC.

The V gene is TRBV20-1, the J gene TRBJ2-3; TRBD2 is a possible D gene (6 bases). This CDR3 spans 15 amino acids. V was shortened by 6 bases and J by 1 base, with 17 bases between the two germline ends. Germline values: CDR1 DFQATT, CDR2 SNEGSKA (reference sequence). DNA of the CDR3: TGCAGTGCGAGACGGGGCGGGACTGGCACAGATACGCAGTATTTT. Its translation: CSARRGGTGTDTQYF.

This clonotype was detected ten times or more. The chain combines TRBV7-8 with TRBJ1-2; D is unclear. CDR1 and CDR2 (germline): SGHVS, FQNEAQ. This CDR3 has 15 amino acids. The germline V and J ends were trimmed by 4 bases and 9 bases, with 21 bases remaining between them. Here the CDR3 reads CASSSPSGRQRSYTF. In nucleotides, the CDR3 is TGTGCCAGCAGCTCCCCCAGTGGCAGGCAGCGGAGCTACACCTTC. The full variable domain, its missing parts supplied by reference TRBV7-8 and TRBJ1-2, is GAGVSQSPRYKVAKRGQDVALRCDPISGHVSLFWYQQALGQGPEFLTYFQNEAQLDKSGLPSDRFFAERPEGSVSTLKIQRTQQEDSAVYLCASSSPSGRQRSYTFGSGTRLTVV.

The CDR3 region is CASSYRKLEGQETQYF. The DNA of the CDR3 is TGTGCCAGCAGTTACCGTAAACTAGAAGGTCAAGAGACCCAGTACTTC. This rearrangement joins TRBV6-5 to TRBJ2-5; a weak D match, TRBD2 (5 bases). The CDR3 covers 16 residues. V gave up 2 bases and J gave up 2 bases, with 15 bases separating them. Per germline, CDR1 MNHEY and CDR2 SVGAGI.

This chain links TRBV27 with TRBJ2-5, with TRBD2 identical over 10 bases. V lost 0 bases, J lost 6 bases, and 7 bases stayed unmatched. Germline assignment: CDR1 MNHEY and CDR2 SMNVEV (reference sequence). The CDR3 has 16 residues. CDR3 amino acids: CASSLSNSGGFQTQYF. The CDR3 DNA is TGTGCCAGCAGTTTATCTAATAGCGGGGGGTTCCAGACCCAGTACTTC.

This clonotype has more than one count but fewer than ten. The chain recombines TRBV18 with TRBJ1-2; 7 bases are shared with TRBD1. The CDR3 is 18 amino acids. Trimming cost V 5 bases and J 1 base; bases outside gene matches: 16. Germline loops: CDR1 KGHSH, CDR2 LQKENI. CDR3 protein: CASSSTSPTTGLNYGYTF. CDR3 DNA sequence: TGTGCCAGCTCATCCACTTCCCCTACGACAGGGCTTAACTATGGCTACACCTTC.

CDR3 region: CASSSSESSYEQYF. The CDR3 region has the DNA TGTGCCAGCAGCTCATCAGAGAGCTCCTACGAGCAGTACTTC. The genes are TRBV7-4 and TRBJ2-7; no definite D call. V was shortened by 4 bases and J by 0 bases, with 10 bases between the two germline ends. Looked up from germline, CDR1 is SGHVT and CDR2 is SQSDAQ. This CDR3 spans 14 amino acids.

V usage is TRBV7-2 and J usage is TRBJ2-3; TRBD1 is a possible D gene (8 bases). CDR1 and CDR2 (germline): SGHTA, FQGNSA. This CDR3 has 15 amino acids. Trimming left V 5 bases short and J 4 bases short, with 16 bases between. CDR3 DNA sequence: TGTGCCAGCAGCCTTTACAGGGGGGGGTCAGATACGCAGTATTTT. Protein: CASSLYRGGSDTQYF.

This clonotype appeared a few times. The chain joins TRBV7-9 to TRBJ2-5, with D hard to call. Germline V gives CDR1 SEHNR, CDR2 FQNEAQ (reference sequence). There are 14 residues in the CDR3. The V end lost 1 base, the J end lost 4 bases, and 10 bases lay between the germline ends. The CDR3 sequence is CASSLGTTGETQYF. The DNA of the CDR3 is TGTGCCAGCAGCTTAGGGACCACGGGAGAGACCCAGTACTTC.

This clonotype has more than one count but fewer than ten. V and J are TRBV19 and TRBJ2-1; D may be TRBD1 (6 bases). There are 14 residues in the CDR3. Trimming cost V 3 bases and J 7 bases, with 13 bases left between them. CDR1 is LNHDA and CDR2 is SQIVND in the germline V gene (reference sequence). The CDR3 here is CASSIGQGTNEQFF. CDR3 DNA: TGTGCCAGTAGTATTGGGCAGGGGACGAATGAGCAGTTCTTC.

This clonotype was recorded at least ten times. The chain combines TRBV7-2 with TRBJ2-2, with 7 bases fitting TRBD2. This CDR3 contains 16 residues. Trimming took 9 bases from V and 3 from J; bases not matched to a gene: 13. In germline, CDR1 is SGHTA, CDR2 FQGNSA. The CDR3 region is CARGGKRGKDTGELFF. The CDR3 nucleotides read TGTGCCAGGGGGGGAAAGCGGGGAAAGGACACCGGGGAGCTGTTTTTT.